This is a list of T cell receptor beta chains from one sample in a study of shared clonotypes between healthy human individuals. Sequencing was performed with immunoSEQ multiplex PCR; in TCRdb, only in-frame clones are kept and a portion is missing. The sample has some 1,400,000 clones; around 95% are singletons. The specimen was naive CD4+ T cells sorted from blood. The receptors shown here come from a man aged 25 to 40 in good health. The CDR3 runs from the conserved cysteine through the conserved F or W. D genes are given only for firm matches. Size is omitted from some rows. Given values are once, few, many or a class for expanded clones.

size	V	J	D	CDR3	DNA
NA	TRBV7-2	TRBJ2-5	NA	CASSSLVGRETQYF	TGTGCCAGCAGCTCCCTGGTGGGGAGGGAGACCCAGTACTTC
NA	TRBV11-2	TRBJ2-2	TRBD2	CASSRGLAGAGELFF	TGTGCCAGCAGCCGAGGACTAGCGGGGGCCGGGGAGCTGTTTTTT
NA	TRBV9	TRBJ2-7	NA	CASSVVGWLADRYEQYF	TGTGCCAGCAGCGTAGTGGGGTGGCTAGCTGACCGCTACGAGCAGTACTTC
NA	TRBV5-6	TRBJ1-3	NA	CASSPLDSASGNTIYF	TGTGCCAGCAGCCCCTTGGACAGCGCTTCCGGAAACACCATATATTTT
NA	TRBV10-1	TRBJ2-7	NA	CASSGEKQYF	TGCGCCAGCAGCGGGGAAAAGCAGTACTTC
NA	TRBV19	TRBJ1-5	NA	CASSIPEGYSNQPQHF	TGTGCCAGTAGTATTCCCGAGGGCTATAGCAATCAGCCCCAGCATTTT
NA	TRBV28	TRBJ2-7	NA	CASSQHRQGSEQYF	TGTGCCAGCAGTCAACACCGCCAGGGATCCGAGCAGTACTTC
NA	TRBV20-1	TRBJ2-3	NA	CSARGTDTQYF	TGCAGTGCTAGGGGGACAGATACGCAGTATTTT
NA	TRBV28	TRBJ2-7	NA	CASKPWGGAGEQYF	TGTGCCAGCAAACCCTGGGGGGGGGCTGGGGAGCAGTACTTC
NA	TRBV18	TRBJ2-7	TRBD1	CASSPPGQGTYEQYF	TGTGCCAGCTCACCACCGGGACAGGGGACCTACGAGCAGTACTTC
NA	TRBV5-1	TRBJ2-7	NA	CASSLTTGPPGGEQYF	TGCGCCAGCAGCTTAACTACCGGGCCCCCCGGGGGCGAGCAGTACTTC
NA	TRBV11-3	TRBJ1-4	NA	CASSQATTNEKLFF	TGTGCCAGCAGCCAGGCCACAACTAATGAAAAACTGTTTTTT
NA	TRBV5-4	TRBJ2-6	NA	CASSSSRSGANVLTF	TGTGCCAGCAGCTCATCCAGGTCTGGGGCCAACGTCCTGACTTTC
NA	TRBV9	TRBJ2-2	NA	CASSPIPQNTGELFF	TGTGCCAGCAGCCCCATTCCTCAGAACACCGGGGAGCTGTTTTTT
once	TRBV12-5	TRBJ2-7	NA	CASGLGLSDTDEQYF	TGTGCTAGTGGTTTGGGCCTTAGCGACACTGACGAGCAGTACTTC
NA	TRBV9	TRBJ2-7	TRBD2	CASSATGTSGNYEQYF	TGTGCCAGCAGCGCAACGGGGACTAGCGGTAACTACGAGCAGTACTTC
NA	TRBV10-1	TRBJ2-7	NA	CASSESKEYEQYF	TGCGCCAGCAGTGAGTCGAAGGAGTACGAGCAGTACTTC
NA	TRBV5-5	TRBJ2-2	NA	CASSPSPGRANTGELFF	TGTGCCAGCAGCCCTTCCCCAGGCAGAGCGAACACCGGGGAGCTGTTTTTT
once	TRBV4-1	TRBJ2-7	NA	CASSQDPRWPTTHEQYF	TGCGCCAGCAGCCAAGACCCCAGGTGGCCTACTACTCACGAGCAGTACTTC
NA	TRBV4-1	TRBJ1-1	NA	CASSPQTVIATEAFF	TGCGCCAGCAGCCCACAGACAGTCATCGCCACTGAAGCTTTCTTT
NA	TRBV6-5	TRBJ2-3	NA	CASRTLGTLGTQYF	TGTGCCAGCAGAACACTAGGTACCTTAGGTACGCAGTATTTT
NA	TRBV5-6	TRBJ2-1	NA	CASSLVTALYNEQFF	TGTGCCAGCAGCTTGGTGACAGCTCTATACAATGAGCAGTTCTTC
NA	TRBV5-5	TRBJ1-1	NA	CASSSLPGRMNTEAFF	TGTGCCAGCAGCTCTCTTCCAGGGAGAATGAACACTGAAGCTTTCTTT
NA	TRBV9	TRBJ2-2	NA	CASSVQSNTGELFF	TGTGCCAGCAGCGTACAGTCGAACACCGGGGAGCTGTTTTTT
NA	TRBV11-2	TRBJ2-7	TRBD2	CASSLDRPGLAGGPGQYF	TGTGCCAGCAGCTTAGATCGTCCGGGACTAGCGGGAGGGCCGGGACAGTACTTC
NA	TRBV6-6	TRBJ2-7	TRBD2	CASSYFSGRASYEQYF	TGTGCCAGCAGTTACTTTAGCGGGAGGGCCAGCTACGAGCAGTACTTC
NA	TRBV18	TRBJ1-1	NA	CASSPPSGANTEAFF	TGTGCCAGCTCACCACCTTCAGGGGCGAACACTGAAGCTTTCTTT
NA	TRBV7-2	TRBJ2-1	TRBD2	CASSSGRAGVIF	TGTGCCAGCAGCTCCGGTAGAGCGGGAGTAATCTTC
NA	TRBV28	TRBJ1-5	NA	CASSLAGYSNQPQHF	TGTGCCAGCAGTCTCGCGGGGTATAGCAATCAGCCCCAGCATTTT
NA	TRBV19	TRBJ1-5	NA	CASSLGIQGRPSQPQHF	TGTGCCAGTAGTCTGGGGATACAGGGTCGCCCGTCTCAGCCCCAGCATTTT
NA	TRBV18	TRBJ1-3	NA	CASRASGGSGNTIYF	TGTGCCAGCCGTGCGTCAGGTGGCTCTGGAAACACCATATATTTT
NA	TRBV6-1	TRBJ2-7	NA	CASSEPGSSYEQYF	TGTGCCAGCAGTGAACCGGGGTCCTCCTACGAGCAGTACTTC
NA	TRBV10-3	TRBJ1-5	TRBD1	CAISAGQGSSNQPQHF	TGTGCCATCAGTGCGGGACAGGGCAGCAGCAATCAGCCCCAGCATTTT
NA	TRBV7-2	TRBJ2-5	NA	CASSSRQIGQETQYF	TGTGCCAGCAGCTCCCGGCAGATAGGACAAGAGACCCAGTACTTC
NA	TRBV5-1	TRBJ1-5	NA	CASSLAGNSNQPQHF	TGCGCCAGCAGCTTGGCCGGAAATAGCAATCAGCCCCAGCATTTT
NA	TRBV2	TRBJ2-2	NA	CASSEAALVLVTGELFF	TGTGCCAGCAGTGAAGCTGCCCTCGTTTTGGTCACCGGGGAGCTGTTTTTT
once	TRBV6-6	TRBJ1-5	TRBD1	CASSFGQVGNQPQHF	TGTGCCAGCAGTTTTGGACAGGTGGGCAATCAGCCCCAGCATTTT
once	TRBV10-3	TRBJ1-1	TRBD1	CAISERQGLGTEAFF	TGTGCCATCAGTGAACGACAGGGGCTCGGCACTGAAGCTTTCTTT
NA	TRBV7-9	TRBJ2-7	NA	CASSLGAGRAYEQYF	TGTGCCAGCAGCTTAGGAGCGGGTAGGGCCTACGAGCAGTACTTC
once	TRBV2	TRBJ2-5	NA	CASIYSLSQETQYF	TGTGCCAGCATTTATAGTCTATCCCAAGAGACCCAGTACTTC
NA	TRBV7-9	TRBJ2-7	NA	CASSNSYEQYF	TGTGCCAGCAGCAATTCCTACGAGCAGTACTTC
NA	TRBV18	TRBJ2-2	NA	CASSLSAGNTGELFF	TGTGCCAGCTCACTCTCCGCAGGGAACACCGGGGAGCTGTTTTTT
NA	TRBV5-4	TRBJ2-1	TRBD1	CASSPERDSRYNEQFF	TGTGCCAGCAGTCCTGAGAGGGACAGCCGATACAATGAGCAGTTCTTC
NA	TRBV19	TRBJ2-2	NA	CASCLLSHTGELFF	TGTGCCAGTTGCCTCCTCAGTCACACCGGGGAGCTGTTTTTT
NA	TRBV7-6	TRBJ2-2	NA	CASRQVPNTGELFF	TGTGCCAGCAGACAGGTCCCAAACACCGGGGAGCTGTTTTTT
NA	TRBV18	TRBJ2-5	NA	CASSPLASQETQYF	TGTGCCAGCTCACCATTGGCCAGCCAAGAGACCCAGTACTTC
NA	TRBV7-2	TRBJ1-2	NA	CASSLNPRVGGYTF	TGTGCCAGCAGCTTAAACCCCCGGGTTGGTGGCTACACCTTC
once	TRBV18	TRBJ1-5	TRBD1	CASSPIRDSRQPQHF	TGTGCCAGCTCACCAATCCGGGACAGCAGGCAGCCCCAGCATTTT
NA	TRBV6-1	TRBJ2-5	TRBD2	CASRRGEETQYF	TGTGCCAGCAGGCGGGGGGAAGAGACCCAGTACTTC
once	TRBV7-2	TRBJ2-7	NA	CASSLRQGTYEQYF	TGTGCCAGCAGCTTAAGGCAGGGAACGTACGAGCAGTACTTC
NA	TRBV5-4	TRBJ2-3	NA	CASSPATPGADTQYF	TGTGCCAGCAGCCCTGCGACCCCAGGGGCAGATACGCAGTATTTT